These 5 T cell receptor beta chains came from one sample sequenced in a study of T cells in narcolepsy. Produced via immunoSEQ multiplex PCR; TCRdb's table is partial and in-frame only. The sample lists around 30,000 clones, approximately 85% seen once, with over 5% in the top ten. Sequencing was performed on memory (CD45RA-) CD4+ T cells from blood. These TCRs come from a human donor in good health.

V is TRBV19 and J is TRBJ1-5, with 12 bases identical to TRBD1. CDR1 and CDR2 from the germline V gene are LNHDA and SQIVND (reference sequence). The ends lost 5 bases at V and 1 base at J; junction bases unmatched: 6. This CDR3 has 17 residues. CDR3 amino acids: CASSPGQGASSNQPQHF. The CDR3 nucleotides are TGTGCCAGTAGTCCGGGACAGGGGGCCTCGAGCAATCAGCCCCAGCATTTT.

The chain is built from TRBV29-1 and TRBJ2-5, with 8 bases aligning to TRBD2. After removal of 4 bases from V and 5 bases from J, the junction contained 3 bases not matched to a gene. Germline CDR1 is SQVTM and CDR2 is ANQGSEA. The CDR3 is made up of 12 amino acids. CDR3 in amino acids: CSVGASGETQYF. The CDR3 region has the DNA TGCAGCGTTGGGGCTAGCGGGGAGACCCAGTACTTC.

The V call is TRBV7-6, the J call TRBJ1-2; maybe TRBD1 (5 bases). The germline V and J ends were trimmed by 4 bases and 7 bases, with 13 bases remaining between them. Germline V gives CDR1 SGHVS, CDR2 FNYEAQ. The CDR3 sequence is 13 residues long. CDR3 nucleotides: TGTGCCAGCAGCTCAGGGACGGGGTTTGGCTACACCTTC. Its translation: CASSSGTGFGYTF. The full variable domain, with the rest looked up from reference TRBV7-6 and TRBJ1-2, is GAGVSQSPRYKVTKRGQDVALRCDPISGHVSLYWYRQALGQGPEFLTYFNYEAQQDKSGLPNDRFSAERPEGSISTLTIQRTEQRDSAMYRCASSSGTGFGYTFGSGTRLTVV.

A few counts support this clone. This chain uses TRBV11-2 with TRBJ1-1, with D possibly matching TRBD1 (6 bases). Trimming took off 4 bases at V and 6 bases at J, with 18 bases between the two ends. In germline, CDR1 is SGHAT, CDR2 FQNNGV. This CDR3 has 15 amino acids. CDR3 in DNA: TGTGCCAGCAGCTCCCGCTCAGGGGTCTTATCTGAAGCTTTCTTT. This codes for CASSSRSGVLSEAFF.

CDR3 nucleotide sequence: TGTGCCAGTAGTGTGGACAGGGATAATGAAAAACTGTTTTTT. This encodes CASSVDRDNEKLFF. The rearrangement links TRBV19 to TRBJ1-4; 8 bases line up with TRBD1. The length of the CDR3 is 14 residues. Germline V lookup: CDR1 LNHDA, CDR2 SQIVND (reference sequence). V was clipped by 5 bases and J by 4 bases; unmatched bases: 3.